This T cell receptor (beta chain) was identified in a study of breast tumors, draining lymph nodes, adjacent tissues. Study conclusions and caveats: Tumors had less TCR diversity than lymph nodes, more than nontumor tissue. Data fit most tumor T cells coming from lymph node, expanding in tumor. Compared with basal-like, luminal-like tumors shared significantly more repertoire with nontumor tissue.

This clonotype has just a few counts. Its antigen is unidentified. The lymph nodes were axillary draining lymph nodes from breast cancer patients. The CDR3 has 16 amino acids. The germline V and J ends were trimmed by 7 bases and 4 bases, with 20 bases remaining between them. Per the germline V gene, CDR1 is MNHEY and CDR2 is SMNVEV (reference sequence). TCRdb redid the calling of the multiplex PCR reads with MiXCR, one entry per CDR3 protein. The sample shows about 170,000 distinct CDR3 sequences, roughly 35% of them seen only once. The receptor was derived from a female donor with breast cancer. Some clones in this sample may be carry-over from other donors' samples. Sequencing input: axillary lymph node tissue. V is TRBV27 and J is TRBJ2-1, with a possible D match to TRBD2 (8 bases). In DNA, the CDR3 is TGTGCCAGCAAACAAGGGGGCACTAGCGGATACAATGAGCAGTTCTTC. Protein sequence: CASKQGGTSGYNEQFF.